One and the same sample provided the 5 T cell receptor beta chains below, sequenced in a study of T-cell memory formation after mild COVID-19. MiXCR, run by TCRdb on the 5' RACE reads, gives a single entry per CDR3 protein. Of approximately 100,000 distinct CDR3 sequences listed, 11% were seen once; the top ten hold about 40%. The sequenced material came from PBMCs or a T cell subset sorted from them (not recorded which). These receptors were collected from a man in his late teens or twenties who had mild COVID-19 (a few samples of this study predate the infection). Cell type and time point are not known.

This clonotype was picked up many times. The CDR3 DNA is TGTGCCAGCAGCCTAGGACTAGCGGACTCCTACAATGAGCAGTTCTTC. Amino acids: CASSLGLADSYNEQFF. The chain recombines TRBV7-2 with TRBJ2-1; TRBD2 matches 10 bases. The germline V gene encodes CDR1 SGHTA and CDR2 FQGNSA. J lost 0 bases, V lost 5 bases, and 4 bases had no gene match. CDR3 length: 16 residues.

CDR3 bases: TGTGCCAGCACCGGAGTTTTCCGAGAGACCCAGTACTTC. Residues: CASTGVFRETQYF. The V call is TRBV11-2, the J call TRBJ2-5; D remains unclear. The CDR3 is 13 amino acids. Looked up from germline, CDR1 is SGHAT and CDR2 is FQNNGV. The V and J ends lost 7 bases and 4 bases respectively, with 13 bases between them.

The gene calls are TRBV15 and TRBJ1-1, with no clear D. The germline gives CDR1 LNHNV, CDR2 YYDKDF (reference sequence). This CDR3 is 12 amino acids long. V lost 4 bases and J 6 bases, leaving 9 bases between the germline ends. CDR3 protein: CATSNRLPEAFF. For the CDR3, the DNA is TGTGCCACCAGCAACCGCTTACCTGAAGCTTTCTTT.

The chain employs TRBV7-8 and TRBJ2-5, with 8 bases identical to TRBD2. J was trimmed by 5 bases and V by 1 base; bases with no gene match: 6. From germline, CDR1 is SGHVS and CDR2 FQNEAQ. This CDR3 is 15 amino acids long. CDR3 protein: CASSLDTGGRETQYF. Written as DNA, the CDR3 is TGTGCCAGCAGCTTAGACACGGGGGGGCGGGAGACCCAGTACTTC. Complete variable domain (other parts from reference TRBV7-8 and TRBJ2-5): GAGVSQSPRYKVAKRGQDVALRCDPISGHVSLFWYQQALGQGPEFLTYFQNEAQLDKSGLPSDRFFAERPEGSVSTLKIQRTQQEDSAVYLCASSLDTGGRETQYFGPGTRLLVL.

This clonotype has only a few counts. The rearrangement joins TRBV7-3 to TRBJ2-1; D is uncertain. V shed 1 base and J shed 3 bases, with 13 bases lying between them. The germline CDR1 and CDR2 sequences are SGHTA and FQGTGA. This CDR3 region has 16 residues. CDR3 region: CASSLSVGWSYNEQFF. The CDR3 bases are TGTGCCAGCAGCTTAAGCGTGGGGTGGAGCTACAATGAGCAGTTCTTC. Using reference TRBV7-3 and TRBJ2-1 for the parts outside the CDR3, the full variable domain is GAGVSQTPSNKVTEKGKYVELRCDPISGHTALYWYRQSLGQGPEFLIYFQGTGAADDSGLPNDRFFAVRPEGSVSTLKIQRTERGDSAVYLCASSLSVGWSYNEQFFGPGTRLTVL.